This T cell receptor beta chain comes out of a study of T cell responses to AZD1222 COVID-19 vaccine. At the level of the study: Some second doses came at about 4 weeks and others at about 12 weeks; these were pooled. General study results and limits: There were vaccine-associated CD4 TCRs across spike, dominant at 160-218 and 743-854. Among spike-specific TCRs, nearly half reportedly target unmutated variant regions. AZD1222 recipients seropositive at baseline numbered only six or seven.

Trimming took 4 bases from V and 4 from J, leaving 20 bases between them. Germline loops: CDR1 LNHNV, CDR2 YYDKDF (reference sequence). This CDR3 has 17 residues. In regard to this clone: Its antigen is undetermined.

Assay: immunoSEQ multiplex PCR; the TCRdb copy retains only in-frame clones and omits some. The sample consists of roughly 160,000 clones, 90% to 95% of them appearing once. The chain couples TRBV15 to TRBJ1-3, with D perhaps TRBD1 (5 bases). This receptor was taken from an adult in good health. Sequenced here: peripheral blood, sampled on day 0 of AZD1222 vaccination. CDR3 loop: CATSILPWGSEGNTIYF. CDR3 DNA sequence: TGTGCCACCAGCATTTTACCCTGGGGGAGCGAGGGAAACACCATATATTTT.